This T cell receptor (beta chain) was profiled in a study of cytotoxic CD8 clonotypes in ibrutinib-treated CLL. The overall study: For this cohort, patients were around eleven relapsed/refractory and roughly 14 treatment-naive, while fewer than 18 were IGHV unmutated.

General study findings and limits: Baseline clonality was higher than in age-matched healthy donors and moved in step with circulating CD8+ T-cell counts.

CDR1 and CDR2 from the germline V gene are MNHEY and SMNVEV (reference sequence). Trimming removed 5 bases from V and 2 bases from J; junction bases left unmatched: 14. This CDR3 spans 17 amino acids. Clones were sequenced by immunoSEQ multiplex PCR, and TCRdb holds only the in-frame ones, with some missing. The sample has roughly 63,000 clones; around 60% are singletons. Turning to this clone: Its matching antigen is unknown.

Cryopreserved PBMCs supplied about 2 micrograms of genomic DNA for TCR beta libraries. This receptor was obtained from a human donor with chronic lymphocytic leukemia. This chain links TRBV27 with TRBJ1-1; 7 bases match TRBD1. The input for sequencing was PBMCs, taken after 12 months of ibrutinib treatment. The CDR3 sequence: CASSTRDSAGFNTEAFF. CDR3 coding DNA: TGTGCCAGCAGTACCCGGGACAGTGCGGGATTTAACACTGAAGCTTTCTTT.